One T cell receptor (beta chain) is described in this entry. This specimen belongs to a study of blood T cell repertoires in COVID-19. Method: immunoSEQ multiplex PCR; TCRdb's copy keeps in-frame clones and lacks some. The data contain 65,000 or so clones, approximately 84% of them singletons. The CDR3 spans 14 residues. Germline lookup yields CDR1 MNHEY and CDR2 SMNVEV (reference sequence). The V end lost 2 bases, the J end lost 5 bases, and 12 bases lay between the germline ends. Sequencing was done on a sample of peripheral blood. This sequence joins TRBV27 and TRBJ1-1; the D is unclear. The sequence derives from a human donor in a cohort sampled during active COVID-19. The CDR3 loop reads CASSLVKARTEAFF. In DNA form, the CDR3 reads TGTGCCAGCAGTTTAGTTAAAGCACGGACTGAAGCTTTCTTT.